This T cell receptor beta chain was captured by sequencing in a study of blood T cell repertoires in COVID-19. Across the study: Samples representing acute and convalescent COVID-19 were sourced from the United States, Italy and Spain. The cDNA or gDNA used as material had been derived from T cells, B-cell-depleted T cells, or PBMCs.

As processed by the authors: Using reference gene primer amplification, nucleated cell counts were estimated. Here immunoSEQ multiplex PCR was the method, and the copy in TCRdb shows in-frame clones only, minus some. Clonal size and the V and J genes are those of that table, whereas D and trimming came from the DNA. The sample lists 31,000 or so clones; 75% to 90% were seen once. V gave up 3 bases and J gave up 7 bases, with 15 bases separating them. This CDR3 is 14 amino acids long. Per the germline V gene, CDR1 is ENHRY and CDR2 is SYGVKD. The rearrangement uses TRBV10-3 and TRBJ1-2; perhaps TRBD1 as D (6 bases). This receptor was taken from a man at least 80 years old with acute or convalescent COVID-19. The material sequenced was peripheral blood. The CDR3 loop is CAISELPGQAGYTF. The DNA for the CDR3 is TGTGCCATCAGTGAACTGCCGGGACAAGCTGGCTACACCTTC.